Reported below is one T cell receptor beta chain. This clonotype was observed a few times. Its cognate antigen has yet to be identified. Per-nucleotide qualities are absent, and no much larger clonotype sits a single base away. This sample was taken from a study of identical twins (dated by TCRdb to the mid-2010s). With respect to the entire study: TCR alpha and beta repertoires from monozygotic twins, unrelated adults of various ages and cord blood were deep-sequenced to test whether fetal clonotypes persist. To rule out contamination, the twin experiments were replicated at different times with different library preparation protocols.

From the germline V gene (reference sequence), CDR1 is LNHNV and CDR2 is YYDKDF. Trimming removed 9 bases from V and 8 bases from J, leaving 19 bases between the germline ends. CDR3 length: 14 amino acids, cysteine to phenylalanine. The sequence is cut down to CDR3 DNA, 42 bases in frame from base 1. All donors were healthy Caucasians. Three pairs of female monozygotic twins, all aged 18 to 29 years, made up the twin cohort. CD4+ and CD8+ T cell populations were isolated with positive isolation kits from Invitrogen. Receptors were amplified or captured by 5' RACE. Reads for this sample came from an Illumina HiSeq 2000. A universal primer binding site was introduced by template switching, and a unique molecular identifier was present in the final cDNA, enabling accurate counting of TCR cDNA molecules. First-strand cDNA for TCR alpha and beta chains was synthesized from specific primers in the conserved constant-segment region. To control for contamination, every cDNA library carried two barcodes: a SMART-Mk sample barcode plus Illumina barcodes. TruSeq adapter sequences along with Illumina sample barcodes were introduced in two successive PCR steps. The TCR alpha and beta cDNA libraries were sequenced on the Illumina HiSeq platform using custom primers. The paper's data handling went like this. Raw reads were processed with MiGEC to extract unique molecular identifiers, and MiXCR was used to determine CDR3 positions. Recombination models were inferred per individual with the repgenHMM and IGoR tools using an EM algorithm. The tcR package in R was used for shared clonotype analysis, with sharing normalized by the product of cloneset sizes. Out-of-frame nonproductive sequences were analyzed to study raw recombination free of thymic and clonal selection effects. The public reads were reanalyzed by TCRdb: fastp trimming at Q25, MiXCR alignment, in-frame beta chains only. Each CDR3 protein appears once, grouped with its most common genes and DNA. The V and J calls were determined by TCRdb, not by the authors. For this sample there are approximately 550,000 distinct CDR3 sequences; under 25% appear just once. Jointly, the top ten make up around 0.48% of the sample.

General findings and caveats noted by the study authors: In monozygotic twins, out-of-frame TCR alpha sharing was systematically underestimated by recombination models, although the models agreed with sharing between unrelated individuals. Because the same donors could not be followed over many years, the conclusions relied on cross-sectional statistical analysis. Abundant cord blood beta clonotypes carried fewer insertions; young adult naive repertoires showed a weaker similar trend, while memory repertoires showed none. Compared with coincidental sharing between unrelated individuals, out-of-frame TCR alpha sequences shared between twins showed an excess of sequences with low generation probability. A weaker excess of twin sharing was found in beta out-of-frame sequences because the signal-to-noise ratio was lowered by fewer shared sequences. Zero-insertion analyses could be partly confounded by invariant T cells such as MAIT and iNKT, although diverse VJ usage argued against such confounding for most clonotypes.

In addition, the sample was reused for a study of yellow fever vaccine responses in identical twins. The second study, in turn, reports: The T cell response to vaccination in identical twins was reported by the authors to appear partly convergent and partly personalized. Focusing on identical twins, the study followed the T cell clones that responded to the vaccine, and did so with precision.

The TCR originated in a woman aged 18-29 years in good health. The chain is made from TRBV15 and TRBJ1-4; TRBD1 might be the D gene, on 6 matching bases. Sequencing was done on a sample of CD4+ T cells sorted from blood. The sequenced DNA is TGTGCCACGAGAACGTGGACAGTCGGCGAAAAACTGTTTTTT. Its translation is CATRTWTVGEKLFF.